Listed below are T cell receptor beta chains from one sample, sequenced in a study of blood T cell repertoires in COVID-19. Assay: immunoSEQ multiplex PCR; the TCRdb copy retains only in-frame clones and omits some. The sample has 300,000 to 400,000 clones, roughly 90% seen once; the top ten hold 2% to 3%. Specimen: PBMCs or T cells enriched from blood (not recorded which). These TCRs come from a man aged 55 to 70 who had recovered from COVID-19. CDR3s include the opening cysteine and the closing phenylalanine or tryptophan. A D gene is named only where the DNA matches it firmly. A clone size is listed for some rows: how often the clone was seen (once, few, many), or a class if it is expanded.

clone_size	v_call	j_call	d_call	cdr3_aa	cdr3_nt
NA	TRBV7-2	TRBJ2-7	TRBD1	CASSLQTGTGRNEQYF	TGTGCCAGCAGCCTACAAACCGGGACAGGGAGGAACGAGCAGTACTTC
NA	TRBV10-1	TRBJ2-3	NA	CASSASFSTDTQYF	TGCGCCAGCAGTGCGTCCTTTAGCACAGATACGCAGTATTTT
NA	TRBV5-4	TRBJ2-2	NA	CASSLGGVNTGELFF	TGTGCCAGCAGCTTGGGCGGAGTGAACACCGGGGAGCTGTTTTTT
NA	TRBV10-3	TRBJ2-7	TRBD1	CAISGDSGPSFSYEQYF	TGTGCCATCAGTGGGGACAGCGGTCCTTCTTTTTCCTACGAGCAGTACTTC
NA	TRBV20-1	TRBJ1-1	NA	CSASPTTENTEAFF	TGCAGTGCTAGTCCGACGACAGAGAACACTGAAGCTTTCTTT
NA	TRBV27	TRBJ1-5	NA	CASSPLGVSNQPQHF	TGTGCCAGCAGCCCCCTCGGAGTTAGCAATCAGCCCCAGCATTTT
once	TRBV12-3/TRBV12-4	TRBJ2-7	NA	CASSDRTYEQYF	TGTGCCAGCAGTGATAGAACCTACGAGCAGTACTTC
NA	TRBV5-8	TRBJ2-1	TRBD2	CASSLATSGTYNEQFF	TGTGCCAGCAGCTTGGCCACTAGCGGGACTTACAATGAGCAGTTCTTC
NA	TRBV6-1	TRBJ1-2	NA	CASSEAHWEDYTF	TGTGCCAGCAGTGAAGCGCATTGGGAGGACTACACCTTC
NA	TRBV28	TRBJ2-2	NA	CASSFYQASTGELFF	TGTGCCAGCAGTTTTTACCAAGCGAGCACCGGGGAGCTGTTTTTT
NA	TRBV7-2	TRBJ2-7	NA	CASSLVGQKSYEQYF	TGTGCCAGCAGCTTAGTAGGACAGAAATCCTACGAGCAGTACTTC
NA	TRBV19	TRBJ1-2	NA	CASSIGLIEVSYGYTF	TGTGCCAGTAGTATTGGATTAATTGAGGTTAGCTATGGCTACACCTTC
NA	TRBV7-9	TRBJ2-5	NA	CASSPPSGPTGTQYF	TGTGCCAGCAGCCCCCCCAGCGGACCCACGGGGACCCAGTACTTC
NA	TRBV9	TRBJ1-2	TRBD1	CASSETGGASNYGYTF	TGTGCCAGCAGCGAGACAGGGGGCGCGTCTAACTATGGCTACACCTTC
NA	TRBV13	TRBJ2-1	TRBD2	CASGRLAGANEQFF	TGTGCCAGCGGCAGACTAGCGGGAGCTAATGAGCAGTTCTTC
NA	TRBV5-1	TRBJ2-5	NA	CASSLVERGQETQYF	TGCGCCAGCAGCTTGGTTGAAAGGGGTCAAGAGACCCAGTACTTC
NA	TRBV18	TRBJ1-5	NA	CASSQERGPNQPQHF	TGTGCCAGCTCACAGGAACGGGGTCCCAATCAGCCCCAGCATTTT
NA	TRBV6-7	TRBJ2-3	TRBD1	CASRTQGQPCSTDTQYF	TGTGCCAGCAGAACACAGGGGCAACCTTGTAGCACAGATACGCAGTATTTT
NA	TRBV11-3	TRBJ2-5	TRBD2	CASSLDFLASGRETQYF	TGTGCCAGCAGCTTAGATTTCCTTGCTAGCGGGAGGGAGACCCAGTACTTC
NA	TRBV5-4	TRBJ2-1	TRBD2	CASSLALDGREDEQFF	TGTGCCAGCAGCTTGGCCCTTGACGGGAGGGAAGATGAGCAGTTCTTC
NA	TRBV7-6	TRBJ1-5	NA	CASRTAEVSRPQHF	TGTGCCAGCAGAACGGCGGAGGTTAGTCGGCCCCAGCATTTT
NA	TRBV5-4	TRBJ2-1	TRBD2	CASSPGTSSYNEQFF	TGTGCCAGCAGCCCCGGGACTAGCTCCTACAATGAGCAGTTCTTC
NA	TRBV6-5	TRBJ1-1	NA	CASRRQYRTEAFF	TGTGCCAGCAGGAGACAGTATCGGACTGAAGCTTTCTTT
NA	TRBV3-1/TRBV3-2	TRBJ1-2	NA	CASSQARSYGYTF	TGTGCCAGCAGCCAAGCCCGGAGTTATGGCTACACCTTC
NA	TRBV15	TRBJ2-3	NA	CATSRDGGGTDTQYF	TGTGCCACCAGCAGGGATGGAGGGGGCACAGATACGCAGTATTTT
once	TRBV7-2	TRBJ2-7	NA	CASSLVSGVKSNEQYF	TGTGCCAGCAGCTTAGTATCCGGGGTGAAATCCAACGAGCAGTACTTC
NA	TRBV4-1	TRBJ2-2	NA	CASSQDRTGELFF	TGCGCCAGCAGCCAAGACCGCACCGGGGAGCTGTTTTTT
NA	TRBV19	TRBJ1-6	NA	CASSGGPPSPLHF	TGTGCCAGTAGTGGAGGGCCACCTTCACCCCTCCACTTT
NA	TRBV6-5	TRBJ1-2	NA	CATSSQGQNYGYTF	TGTGCCACCAGCAGTCAGGGGCAAAACTATGGCTACACCTTC
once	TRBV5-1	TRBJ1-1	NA	CASREWGGRNTEAFF	TGCGCCAGCAGGGAATGGGGGGGAAGGAACACTGAAGCTTTCTTT
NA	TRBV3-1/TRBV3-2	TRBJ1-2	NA	CASSQVLIGTNYGYTF	TGTGCCAGCAGCCAAGTCTTAATCGGGACAAACTATGGCTACACCTTC
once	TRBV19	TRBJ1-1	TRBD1	CASSVGQRTEAFF	TGTGCCAGTAGTGTGGGACAGAGGACTGAAGCTTTCTTT
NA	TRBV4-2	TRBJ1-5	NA	CASSQDPGSHQPQHF	TGTGCCAGCAGCCAAGATCCAGGCAGCCATCAGCCCCAGCATTTT
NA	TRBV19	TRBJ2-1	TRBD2	CASSTLTSGDYNEQFF	TGTGCCAGTAGTACCCTCACTAGCGGGGACTACAATGAGCAGTTCTTC
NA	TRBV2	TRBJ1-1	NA	CASLRVTEAFF	TGTGCCAGCTTGAGGGTAACTGAAGCTTTCTTT
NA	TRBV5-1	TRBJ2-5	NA	CASSPAGQPQETQYF	TGCGCCAGCAGCCCTGCGGGACAGCCTCAAGAGACCCAGTACTTC
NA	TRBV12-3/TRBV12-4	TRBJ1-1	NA	CASSLVPGHSAFF	TGTGCCAGCAGTTTAGTACCAGGGCACTCGGCTTTCTTT
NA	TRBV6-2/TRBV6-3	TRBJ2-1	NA	CASSSRGEQFF	TGTGCCAGCAGTTCCAGGGGCGAGCAGTTCTTC
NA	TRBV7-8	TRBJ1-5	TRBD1	CASSPGDRDQPQHF	TGTGCCAGCAGCCCCGGCGACAGGGATCAGCCCCAGCATTTT
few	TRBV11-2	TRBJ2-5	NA	CASSLEVGGAKTQYF	TGTGCCAGCAGCTTAGAAGTGGGGGGGGCCAAGACCCAGTACTTC
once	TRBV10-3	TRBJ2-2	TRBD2	CASRTSGGTGELFF	TGTGCCAGCAGGACTAGCGGGGGCACCGGGGAGCTGTTTTTT
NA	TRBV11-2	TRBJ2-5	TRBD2	CASSLVAGVQETQYF	TGTGCCAGCAGCTTAGTCGCGGGGGTTCAAGAGACCCAGTACTTC
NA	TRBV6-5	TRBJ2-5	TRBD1	CASADRAGETQYF	TGTGCCAGCGCAGACAGGGCCGGGGAGACCCAGTACTTC
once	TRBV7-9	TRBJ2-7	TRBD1	CASSDRGLAEQYF	TGTGCCAGCAGCGACAGGGGGCTTGCCGAGCAGTACTTC
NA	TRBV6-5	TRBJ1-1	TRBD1	CASSYVSGQKNTEAFF	TGTGCCAGCAGTTACGTCTCGGGACAGAAGAACACTGAAGCTTTCTTT
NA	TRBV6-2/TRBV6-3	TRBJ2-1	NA	CASSQGVHEQFF	TGTGCCAGCAGTCAAGGGGTCCATGAGCAGTTCTTC
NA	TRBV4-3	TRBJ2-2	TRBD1	CASSQGTGHDTGELFF	TGCGCCAGCAGCCAAGGGACAGGCCACGACACCGGGGAGCTGTTTTTT
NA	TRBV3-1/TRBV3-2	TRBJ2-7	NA	CASRYSYEQYF	TGTGCCAGCAGGTACTCCTACGAGCAGTACTTC
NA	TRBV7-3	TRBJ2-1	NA	CASSHATGDEQFF	TGTGCCAGCAGCCACGCGACAGGAGATGAGCAGTTCTTC
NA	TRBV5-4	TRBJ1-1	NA	CASSPAGRGDTEAFF	TGTGCCAGCAGCCCCGCAGGACGGGGGGACACTGAAGCTTTCTTT
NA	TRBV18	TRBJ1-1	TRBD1	CASSRGDSSEAFF	TGTGCCAGCTCACGGGGGGACAGCTCTGAAGCTTTCTTT
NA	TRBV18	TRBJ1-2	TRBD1	CASSPDPGQVAYGYTF	TGTGCCAGCTCACCTGACCCGGGACAGGTCGCCTATGGCTACACCTTC
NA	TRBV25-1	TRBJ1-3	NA	CASSDGQLTGNTIYF	TGTGCCAGCAGTGATGGACAGTTGACTGGAAACACCATATATTTT
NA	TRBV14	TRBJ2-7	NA	CASSFLSGEQYF	TGTGCCAGCAGCTTTCTATCCGGCGAGCAGTACTTC
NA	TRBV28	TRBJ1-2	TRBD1	CASERGGGYGYTF	TGTGCCTCCGAACGAGGGGGCGGCTATGGCTACACCTTC
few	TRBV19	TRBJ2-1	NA	CASNLGPSRYNEQFF	TGTGCCAGTAACCTGGGGCCCTCGAGGTACAATGAGCAGTTCTTC
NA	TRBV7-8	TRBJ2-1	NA	CASSQGSLYNEQFF	TGTGCCAGCAGCCAAGGGAGTCTTTACAATGAGCAGTTCTTC
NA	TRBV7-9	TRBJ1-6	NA	CASSLSGEPWVSPLHF	TGTGCCAGCAGCTTGTCAGGGGAGCCCTGGGTTTCACCCCTCCACTTT
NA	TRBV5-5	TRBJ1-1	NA	CASRGDTVKAFF	TGTGCCAGCAGGGGGGACACGGTAAAAGCTTTCTTT